This T cell receptor (beta chain) appears in the sequencing data of a study of blood T cell repertoires in COVID-19. Across the study: Material from acute and convalescent COVID-19 was sourced from the United States, Italy and Spain.

Under the authors' procedure: Amplification from reference gene primers served as the basis for estimated nucleated cell counts. Using immunoSEQ multiplex PCR, the repertoire was profiled, and TCRdb retains in-frame clones only, with some absent. V, J and clone size reflect that table, while D and trimming were determined from the DNA. The table lists fewer than 60,000 clones, approximately 85% of them singletons. This clonotype was sampled from a man aged 60 to 69 with acute or convalescent COVID-19. The specimen sequenced was peripheral blood.

CDR3 nucleotide sequence: TGTGCCAGCAGCCGAATGCGTCCCCGAGGGAGTGGTCATGAGCAGTTCTTC. Translation gives CASSRMRPRGSGHEQFF. The chain joins TRBV9 to TRBJ2-1; D possibly corresponds to TRBD2 (5 bases). V shed 4 bases and J shed 8 bases, with 25 bases lying between them. In germline, CDR1 is SGDLS, CDR2 YYNGEE. The CDR3 has 17 amino acids.